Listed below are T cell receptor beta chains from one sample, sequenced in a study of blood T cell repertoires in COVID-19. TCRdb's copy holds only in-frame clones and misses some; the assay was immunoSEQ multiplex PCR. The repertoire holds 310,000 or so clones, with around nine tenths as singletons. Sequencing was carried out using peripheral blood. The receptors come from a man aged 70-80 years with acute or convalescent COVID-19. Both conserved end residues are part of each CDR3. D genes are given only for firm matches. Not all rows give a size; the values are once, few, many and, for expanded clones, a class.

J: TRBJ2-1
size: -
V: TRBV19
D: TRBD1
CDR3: CASNGRDRSSYNEQFF
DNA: TGTGCCAGTAACGGCCGGGACAGAAGCTCCTACAATGAGCAGTTCTTC

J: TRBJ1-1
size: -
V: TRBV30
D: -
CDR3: CAGLRAFPAEAFF
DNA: TGTGCCGGCCTGAGGGCGTTCCCAGCTGAAGCTTTCTTT

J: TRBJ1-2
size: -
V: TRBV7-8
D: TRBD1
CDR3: CASSFSGQGDGYTF
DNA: TGTGCCAGCAGCTTCTCGGGACAGGGCGATGGCTACACCTTC

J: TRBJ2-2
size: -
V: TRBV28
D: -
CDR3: CASSFMSVDTGELFF
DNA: TGTGCCAGCAGTTTTATGTCGGTCGACACCGGGGAGCTGTTTTTT

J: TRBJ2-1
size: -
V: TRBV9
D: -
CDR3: CASSATSLVWEQFF
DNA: TGTGCCAGCAGCGCTACCTCCTTAGTTTGGGAGCAGTTCTTC

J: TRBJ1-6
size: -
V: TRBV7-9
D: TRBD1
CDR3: CASSLEGQGRSPLHF
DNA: TGTGCCAGCAGCTTAGAGGGACAGGGGAGGTCACCCCTCCACTTT

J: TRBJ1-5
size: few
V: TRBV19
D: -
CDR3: CASSSRVPQVRNQPQHF
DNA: TGTGCCAGTAGTTCCAGGGTCCCACAGGTCCGGAATCAGCCCCAGCATTTT

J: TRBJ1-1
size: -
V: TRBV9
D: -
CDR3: CASSVGGFPEAFF
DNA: TGTGCCAGCAGCGTAGGAGGGTTCCCTGAAGCTTTCTTT

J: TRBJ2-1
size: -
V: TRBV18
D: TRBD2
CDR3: CASSPRTSGGGHWEQFF
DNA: TGTGCCAGCTCACCACGGACTAGCGGGGGGGGCCATTGGGAGCAGTTCTTC

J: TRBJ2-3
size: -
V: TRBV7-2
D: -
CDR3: CASSLLTDTQYF
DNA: TGTGCCAGCAGCTTACTTACAGATACGCAGTATTTT

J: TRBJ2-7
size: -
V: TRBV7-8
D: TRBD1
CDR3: CASSSLTGERRNEQYF
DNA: TGTGCCAGCAGCTCCCTGACAGGGGAACGAAGGAACGAGCAGTACTTC

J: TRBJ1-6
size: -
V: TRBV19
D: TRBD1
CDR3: CASSIYPRRGLSPLHF
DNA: TGTGCCAGTAGTATATACCCGCGGAGGGGGCTATCACCCCTCCACTTT

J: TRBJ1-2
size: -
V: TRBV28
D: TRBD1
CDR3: CASSLLSGGAGYGYTF
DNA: TGTGCCAGCAGTTTACTCTCAGGGGGCGCGGGCTATGGCTACACCTTC

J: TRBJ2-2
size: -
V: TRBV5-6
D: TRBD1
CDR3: CASSRLGQRLTGELFF
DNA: TGTGCCAGCAGCCGATTGGGACAGAGACTCACCGGGGAGCTGTTTTTT

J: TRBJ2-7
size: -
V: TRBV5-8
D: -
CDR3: CASRFGSGVTYEQYF
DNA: -

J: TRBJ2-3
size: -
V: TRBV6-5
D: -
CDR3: CASRRTVEDTQYF
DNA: TGTGCCAGCAGGAGGACAGTGGAGGATACGCAGTATTTT

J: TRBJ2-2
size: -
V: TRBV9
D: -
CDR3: CASSFRGSTGELFF
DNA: TGTGCCAGCAGCTTTAGGGGGTCGACCGGGGAGCTGTTTTTT

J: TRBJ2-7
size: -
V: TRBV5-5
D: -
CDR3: CASSLADRDYEQYF
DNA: TGTGCCAGCAGCTTGGCGGACAGAGACTACGAGCAGTACTTC

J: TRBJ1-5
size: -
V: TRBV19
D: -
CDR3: CASSNTERGNQPQHF
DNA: TGTGCCAGTAGTAATACAGAGAGAGGCAATCAGCCCCAGCATTTT

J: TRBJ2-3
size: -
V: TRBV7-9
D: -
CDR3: CASSPSTDTQYF
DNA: TGTGCCAGCAGCCCGAGCACAGATACGCAGTATTTT

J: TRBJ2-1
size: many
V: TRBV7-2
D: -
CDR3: CASSLARINEQFF
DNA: TGTGCCAGCAGCTTAGCCAGGATCAATGAGCAGTTCTTC

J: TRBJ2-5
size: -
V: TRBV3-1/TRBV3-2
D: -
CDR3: CASSQGAYQETQYF
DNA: TGTGCCAGCAGCCAAGGGGCCTACCAAGAGACCCAGTACTTC

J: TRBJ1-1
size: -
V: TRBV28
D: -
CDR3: CASSPPAGMNTEAFF
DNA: TGTGCCAGCAGTCCCCCCGCTGGCATGAACACTGAAGCTTTCTTT

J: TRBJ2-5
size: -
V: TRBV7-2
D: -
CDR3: CASSLVSWETQYF
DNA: TGTGCCAGCAGCTTAGTCAGTTGGGAGACCCAGTACTTC

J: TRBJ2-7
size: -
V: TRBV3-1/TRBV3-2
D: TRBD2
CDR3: CASSPASGSSYEQYF
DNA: TGTGCCAGCAGCCCCGCTAGCGGAAGCTCCTACGAGCAGTACTTC

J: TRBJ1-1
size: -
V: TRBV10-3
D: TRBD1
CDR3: CAISQGQGGRNTEAFF
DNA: TGTGCCATCAGTCAAGGACAGGGGGGGCGGAACACTGAAGCTTTCTTT

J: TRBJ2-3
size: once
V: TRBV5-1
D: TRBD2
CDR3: CASSSPAGGYASTDTQYF
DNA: TGCGCCAGCAGCTCGCCGGCGGGGGGGTATGCTAGCACAGATACGCAGTATTTT

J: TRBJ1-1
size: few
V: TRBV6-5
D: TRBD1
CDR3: CATKTGAGTEAFF
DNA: TGTGCCACAAAGACAGGGGCTGGGACTGAAGCTTTCTTT

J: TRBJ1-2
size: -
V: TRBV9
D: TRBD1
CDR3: CASSVDPQGAYGYTF
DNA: TGTGCCAGCAGCGTAGACCCCCAGGGGGCCTATGGCTACACCTTC

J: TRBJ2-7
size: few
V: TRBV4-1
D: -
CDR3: CASSQVEAGLGEQYF
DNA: TGCGCCAGCAGCCAAGTTGAGGCAGGGCTCGGCGAGCAGTACTTC

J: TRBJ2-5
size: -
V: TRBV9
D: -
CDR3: CASSVAGQRETQYF
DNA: TGTGCCAGCAGCGTAGCAGGGCAACGAGAGACCCAGTACTTC

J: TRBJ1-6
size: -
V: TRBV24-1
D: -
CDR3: CATSPFGWAGPANSPLHF
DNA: TGTGCCACCAGCCCTTTTGGGTGGGCGGGACCTGCTAATTCACCCCTCCACTTT

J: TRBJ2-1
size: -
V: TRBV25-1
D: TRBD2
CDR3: CASSALAGSYNEQFF
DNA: TGTGCCAGCAGTGCCCTAGCGGGATCCTACAATGAGCAGTTCTTC

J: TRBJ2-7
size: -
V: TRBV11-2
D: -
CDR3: CASTVQGNYEQYF
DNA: TGTGCCAGCACCGTACAGGGTAACTACGAGCAGTACTTC

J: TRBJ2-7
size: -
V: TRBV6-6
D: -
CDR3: CASSYSTGTYEQYF
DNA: TGTGCCAGCAGTTACTCTACAGGTACCTACGAGCAGTACTTC

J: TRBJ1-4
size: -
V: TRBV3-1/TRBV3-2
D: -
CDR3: CASSQVAEEKLFF
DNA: TGTGCCAGCAGCCAAGTGGCAGAAGAAAAACTGTTTTTT

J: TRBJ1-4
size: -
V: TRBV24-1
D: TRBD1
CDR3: CATSDPGQGDEKLFF
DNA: TGTGCCACCAGTGATCCGGGACAGGGTGATGAAAAACTGTTTTTT

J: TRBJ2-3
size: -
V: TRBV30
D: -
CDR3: CAAVAGRSSDTQYF
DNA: TGTGCCGCCGTGGCAGGTCGGTCTTCGGATACGCAGTATTTT

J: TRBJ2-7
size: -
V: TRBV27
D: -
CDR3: CASSLSRNSYEQYF
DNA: TGTGCCAGCAGTTTATCGAGAAATTCCTACGAGCAGTACTTC